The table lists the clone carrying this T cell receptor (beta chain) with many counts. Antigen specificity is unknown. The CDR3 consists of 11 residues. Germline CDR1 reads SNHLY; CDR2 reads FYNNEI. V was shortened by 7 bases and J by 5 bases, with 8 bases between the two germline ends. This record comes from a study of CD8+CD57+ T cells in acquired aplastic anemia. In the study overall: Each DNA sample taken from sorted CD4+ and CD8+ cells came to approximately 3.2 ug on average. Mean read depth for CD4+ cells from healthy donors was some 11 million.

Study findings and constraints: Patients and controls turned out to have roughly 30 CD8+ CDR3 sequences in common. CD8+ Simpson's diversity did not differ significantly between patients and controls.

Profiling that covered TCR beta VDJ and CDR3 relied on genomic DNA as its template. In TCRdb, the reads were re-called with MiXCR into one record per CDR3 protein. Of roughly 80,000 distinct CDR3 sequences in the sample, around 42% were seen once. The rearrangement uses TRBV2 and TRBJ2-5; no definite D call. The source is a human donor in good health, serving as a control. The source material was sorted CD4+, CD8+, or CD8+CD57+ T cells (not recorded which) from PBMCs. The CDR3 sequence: CASTIDETQYF. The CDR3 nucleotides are TGTGCCAGCACCATAGATGAGACCCAGTACTTC.